This TCR beta chain was identified in a study of shared clonotypes between healthy human individuals. Study at large: Each donor contributed plates that comprised three CD4 naive, three CD4 memory, two CD8 naive and one CD8 memory.

Trimming took off 8 bases at V and 3 bases at J, with 14 bases between the two ends. Looked up from germline, CDR1 is LNHNV and CDR2 is YYDKDF (reference sequence). This CDR3 has 14 amino acids. The naive CD8 subset, CD45RO-negative cells positively selected for CCR7, excluded terminally differentiated effector memory CD45RA+ cells. As regards this clone: The target antigen is unknown.

Template for every sorted-subset replicate PCR totaled approximately 0.2 ug DNA, roughly 30,000 T cell genomes. As processed by the authors: ImmunoSEQ only sent back junction sequences with no quality scores, so filtering was done differently. The data were produced by immunoSEQ multiplex PCR, yet TCRdb's version contains in-frame clones alone and is incomplete. The D gene and trimming were derived from the DNA, and the V and J assignments and clone size from that table. This sample has hundreds of thousands of clones; about 97% occur once, and the top ten carry under 0.3%. Study-wide findings and caveats: Estimated richness was generally greater in naive than memory subsets.

This TCR was sampled from a man aged 30-40 years in good health. V is TRBV15 and J is TRBJ2-1; possibly TRBD1 for D (5 bases). Sequences were obtained from naive CD8+ T cells sorted from blood. For the CDR3, the DNA is TGTGCCACCGAGCAGGGAAAAAACTACAATGAGCAGTTCTTC. Amino acid sequence: CATEQGKNYNEQFF.